The present entry profiles one TCR beta chain with its context. As yet, its antigen is unknown. The entry originates in a study of T cells expressing NK-cell markers. Study outcomes and limitations: HCMV specificity of the expanded NKG2C+ T cell clones stayed unclear.

TCRdb reprocessed the 5' RACE reads, with one entry per CDR3 protein and no DNA. The listing records a few hundred thousand distinct CDR3 sequences. Germline V gene sequence: CDR1 SQVTM, CDR2 ANQGSEA. The CDR3 spans 14 residues. The sequenced sample was blood T cells: a sorted CD56 or NKG2C T cell subset, CD4+ or CD8+ T cells, or bulk PBMC T cells (not recorded which). This TCR was sampled from a woman aged 45-65 years in good health. This chain joins TRBV29-1 and TRBJ2-2. The CDR3 loop reads CSVESETNTGELFF.